The 28 T cell receptor beta chains listed next were all sequenced from one sample in a study of T cell repertoires in cytomegalovirus infection. These TCRs are of unknown antigen specificity. TCRdb reprocessed the reads with MiXCR, giving one entry per CDR3 protein. The sample shows 100,000 to 120,000 distinct CDR3 sequences, over 30% of them seen only once. Source: CD8+ T cells from cultured PBMCs, taken from culture after CMV antigen stimulation. Every receptor here comes from a human donor in good health (CMV status not recorded). Some clones in this sample may be carry-over from other donors' samples.

This chain connects TRBV19 to TRBJ2-7; D is unclear. The germline gives CDR1 LNHDA, CDR2 SQIVND (reference sequence). Trimming removed 3 bases at V and 2 bases at J, with 11 bases between. The CDR3 runs 14 residues. CDR3 in amino acids: CASSISPATYEQYF. CDR3 in DNA: TGTGCCAGTAGTATCAGCCCGGCCACCTACGAGCAGTACTTC.

This clonotype was seen a few times. V usage is TRBV4-2 and J usage is TRBJ1-5, with a possible D match to TRBD1 (6 bases). Between the trimmed V and J ends, which lost 0 bases and 7 bases, there was a span of 16 bases. Per germline, CDR1 LGHNA and CDR2 YNFKEQ. This CDR3 has 16 amino acids. The CDR3 DNA reads as TGTGCCAGCAGCCAAGAAGGGGGGGGCGTGAGGCAGCCCCAGCATTTT. It translates to CASSQEGGGVRQPQHF.

The rearrangement links TRBV6-5 to TRBJ1-1, with no clear D. The CDR3 extends over 17 amino acids. The V gene's germline CDR1 is MNHEY and CDR2 SVGAGI. V was pared by 6 bases and J by 6 bases, with 26 bases between. The CDR3 DNA reads as TGTGCCAGCAGCCAAGGGCCCGAAATGTTGGGTATGGCTGAAGCTTTCTTT. As protein: CASSQGPEMLGMAEAFF.

The chain links TRBV2 to TRBJ2-7; perhaps D is TRBD1 or TRBD2 (5 bases each). This CDR3 contains 14 residues. Germline V gene lookup returns CDR1 SNHLY and CDR2 FYNNEI. Trimming cost V 8 bases and J 3 bases, with 17 bases left between them. As DNA, the CDR3 is TGTGCCAGCCTTGGCCGACATGGGGGCTACGAGCAGTACTTC. It specifies CASLGRHGGYEQYF.

This clonotype was seen more than once but under ten times. The chain carries TRBV27 and TRBJ1-4; no clear D. The CDR3 spans 17 residues. The V gene lost 1 base and the J gene lost 10 bases, with 22 bases spanning the gap. Per the germline V gene, CDR1 is MNHEY and CDR2 is SMNVEV (reference sequence). DNA for the CDR3: TGTGCCAGCAGTTTATACCCGCCTTCAGAGCGCAGAGGAAAACTGTTTTTT. Its protein product is CASSLYPPSERRGKLFF.

This clonotype was seen ten or more times. The CDR3 here is CAIPGLAGGKPANTGELFF. In DNA form, the CDR3 reads TGTGCCATTCCGGGACTAGCGGGGGGAAAACCCGCGAACACCGGGGAGCTGTTTTTT. The chain employs TRBV10-3 and TRBJ2-2; TRBD2 aligns across 15 bases. CDR3 length: 19 residues. V lost 9 bases, J lost 0 bases, and 11 bases stayed unmatched. CDR1 and CDR2 (germline): ENHRY, SYGVKD.

The chain is built from TRBV7-4 and TRBJ1-2, with D unresolved. The V gene's germline CDR1 is SGHVT and CDR2 SQSDAQ. V dropped 8 bases and J dropped 4 bases, with 8 bases sitting between them. The CDR3 is 11 residues long. DNA of the CDR3: TGTGCCAGCGCGGTGGGCTATGGCTACACCTTC. The encoded protein is CASAVGYGYTF. The variable domain in full, with the rest retrieved from reference TRBV7-4 and TRBJ1-2, is GAGVSQSPRYKVAKRGRDVALRCDSISGHVTLYWYRQTLGQGSEVLTYSQSDAQRDKSGRPSGRFSAERPERSVSTLKIQRTEQGDSAVYLCASAVGYGYTFGSGTRLTVV.

This clonotype was recorded a few times. J is TRBJ2-3 and V is TRBV6-6; 10 positions match TRBD2. Germline V gene sequence: CDR1 MNHNY, CDR2 SVGAGI (reference sequence). The CDR3 is 16 amino acids. The ends lost 8 bases at V and 4 bases at J; junction bases unmatched: 12. CDR3 DNA: TGTGCCAGCGGGGTTTTAATAGCGGGGGGTGCAGATACGCAGTATTTT. This gives the protein CASGVLIAGGADTQYF.

Only a few counts were recorded for this clonotype. The chain carries TRBV12-3 or TRBV12-4 and TRBJ2-5; 12 bases agree with TRBD1. Trimming took 5 bases from V and 5 from J; bases not matched to a gene: 9. The CDR3 is made up of 16 amino acids. The CDR3 here is CASSPGGQGASETQYF. CDR3 coding DNA: TGTGCCAGCAGTCCCGGGGGACAGGGGGCGAGTGAGACCCAGTACTTC.

The chain employs TRBV20-1 and TRBJ2-3; 11 positions agree with TRBD2. This CDR3 has 15 residues. V was clipped by 0 bases and J by 8 bases; unmatched bases: 7. Germline V gene sequence: CDR1 DFQATT, CDR2 SNEGSKA (reference sequence). CDR3 region: CSARDLGLADGTQYF. CDR3 nucleotide sequence: TGCAGTGCTAGAGATCTGGGACTAGCGGACGGTACGCAGTATTTT.

The gene calls are TRBV5-5 and TRBJ1-1; tentatively, D is TRBD1 (5 bases). Germline assignment: CDR1 SGHKS and CDR2 YYEKEE (reference sequence). The CDR3 is 14 residues long. The V end was cut by 2 bases, the J end by 6 bases, with 14 bases between. CDR3 in amino acids: CASSFDSPSAEAFF. CDR3 bases: TGTGCCAGCAGCTTTGACAGCCCATCGGCTGAAGCTTTCTTT.

V gene TRBV13 combines with J gene TRBJ1-6; a possible D gene is TRBD1 (5 bases). V lost 5 bases and J 7 bases, leaving 18 bases between the germline ends. The CDR3 runs to 16 residues. CDR1 is PRHDT, CDR2 FYEKMQ, per germline (reference sequence). CDR3: CASSVRFRGGNSPLHF. CDR3 in DNA: TGTGCCAGCAGCGTGAGATTTAGGGGAGGAAATTCACCCCTCCACTTT.

The gene calls are TRBV19 and TRBJ2-3; 8 nucleotides line up with TRBD2. The V gene end was trimmed by 8 bases and the J gene end by 1 base; junction bases not matched to a gene: 5. This CDR3 is 14 amino acids long. Germline CDR1 reads LNHDA; CDR2 reads SQIVND (reference sequence). The CDR3 loop reads CASSGAGGTDTQYF. As DNA, the CDR3 is TGTGCCAGTTCTGGAGCGGGGGGCACAGATACGCAGTATTTT.

This clonotype was recorded a few times. The chain uses TRBV7-6 and TRBJ2-1; D might be TRBD2 (6 bases). Trimming took 5 bases from V and 6 from J, leaving 17 bases between them. The CDR3 consists of 15 residues. Germline CDR1 reads SGHVS; CDR2 reads FNYEAQ. In nucleotides, the CDR3 is TGTGCCAGCAGCCCCAGCCCCGGGGGAGGCAATGAGCAGTTCTTC. The encoded protein is CASSPSPGGGNEQFF. Based on the CDR3 plus reference TRBV7-6 and TRBJ2-1, the full variable domain is GAGVSQSPRYKVTKRGQDVALRCDPISGHVSLYWYRQALGQGPEFLTYFNYEAQQDKSGLPNDRFSAERPEGSISTLTIQRTEQRDSAMYRCASSPSPGGGNEQFFGPGTRLTVL.

This clonotype was counted a few times. This chain uses TRBV6-5 with TRBJ2-5; 9 positions match TRBD1. After removal of 2 bases from V and 5 bases from J, the junction contained 6 bases not matched to a gene. This CDR3 has 15 residues. Germline lookup yields CDR1 MNHEY and CDR2 SVGAGI. CDR3 protein: CASSYDRGLYETQYF. The CDR3 DNA sequence: TGTGCCAGCAGTTACGACAGGGGGTTGTACGAGACCCAGTACTTC.

V usage is TRBV12-3 or TRBV12-4 and J usage is TRBJ2-3; a weak D match, TRBD1 (6 bases). The CDR3 extends over 16 amino acids. With 4 bases removed from V and 2 bases from J, the gap between germline ends came to 16 bases. The CDR3 DNA is TGTGCCAGCAGTTCCGAACAGGGCACCTACACAGATACGCAGTATTTT. Encoded protein: CASSSEQGTYTDTQYF.

This chain uses TRBV11-2 with TRBJ1-4; 7 bases match TRBD1. CDR1 and CDR2 from the germline V gene are SGHAT and FQNNGV. Trimming cost V 5 bases and J 2 bases; bases outside gene matches: 5. This CDR3 comprises 15 residues. The CDR3 DNA sequence: TGTGCCAGCAGCGCAGGGACAGTTACTAATGAAAAACTGTTTTTT. Translating gives CASSAGTVTNEKLFF.

The chain uses TRBV20-1 and TRBJ2-3, with D possibly being TRBD1 (6 bases). The CDR3 runs 14 residues. Trimming took off 5 bases at V and 2 bases at J, with 14 bases between the two ends. Germline V gene lookup returns CDR1 DFQATT and CDR2 SNEGSKA (reference sequence). In DNA form, the CDR3 reads TGCAGTGCTCGAGCAGGGGCAATCACAGATACGCAGTATTTT. This codes for CSARAGAITDTQYF.

This chain uses TRBV7-6 with TRBJ1-5, with TRBD1 matching over 8 bases. The CDR3 is 15 amino acids. Germline CDR1 reads SGHVS; CDR2 reads FNYEAQ. Trimming removed 1 base from V and 7 bases from J; junction bases left unmatched: 6. The CDR3 protein is CASSLGTGLGQPQHF. CDR3 coding DNA: TGTGCCAGCAGCTTAGGGACAGGGCTTGGGCAGCCCCAGCATTTT.

The chain uses TRBV7-9 and TRBJ1-2, with D perhaps TRBD1 (6 bases). Germline loops: CDR1 SEHNR, CDR2 FQNEAQ (reference sequence). This CDR3 has 12 residues. The V end lost 3 bases, the J end lost 14 bases, and 16 bases lay between the germline ends. The CDR3 nucleotides are TGTGCCAGCAGCTTTTCAGGGGAAGAAGCGACCTTC. Translated: CASSFSGEEATF.

This chain joins TRBV27 and TRBJ2-5; D may be TRBD1 (7 bases). Germline CDR1 is MNHEY and CDR2 is SMNVEV (reference sequence). V lost 5 bases and J lost 4, with 17 bases in between. CDR3 size: 15 residues. The CDR3 sequence is CASSGGGYLGETQYF. The CDR3 DNA reads TGTGCCAGCAGTGGAGGGGGCTACCTGGGAGAGACCCAGTACTTC.

Only one count was recorded for this clonotype. The rearrangement uses TRBV19 and TRBJ1-3; 8 bases are a match to TRBD1. Germline-derived CDR1 and CDR2 are LNHDA and SQIVND (reference sequence). The CDR3 loop spans 13 amino acids. With V trimmed by 4 bases and J by 15 bases, 11 bases remained unmatched. CDR3 sequence: CASSTVLDRERYF. The CDR3 nucleotides are TGTGCCAGTAGTACGGTTCTGGACAGGGAAAGATATTTT.

The V call is TRBV27, the J call TRBJ2-5; D remains ambiguous. The CDR3 is 11 amino acids. Trimming took off 4 bases at V and 5 bases at J, with 5 bases between the two ends. Germline loops: CDR1 MNHEY, CDR2 SMNVEV (reference sequence). The CDR3 DNA is TGTGCCAGCAGTTATCTGGAGACCCAGTACTTC. Its protein is CASSYLETQYF.

The J gene is TRBJ2-5, the V gene TRBV7-8, with 7 bases identical to TRBD1. CDR3 length: 14 residues. CDR1 and CDR2 (germline): SGHVS, FQNEAQ. J lost 5 bases, V lost 5 bases, and 8 bases had no gene match. This chain's CDR3 is CASSRQGLSETQYF. For the CDR3, the DNA is TGTGCCAGCAGCAGACAGGGTCTGTCGGAGACCCAGTACTTC.

The chain is built from TRBV6-5 and TRBJ1-1; D uncertain. CDR3 length: 13 amino acids. Germline loops: CDR1 MNHEY, CDR2 SVGAGI. Trimming pared 0 bases from V and 5 bases from J, leaving 7 bases between. The CDR3 DNA reads TGTGCCAGCAGTTACTCGGAAGCAACTGAAGCTTTCTTT. Translated: CASSYSEATEAFF.

V usage is TRBV7-8 and J usage is TRBJ1-1; D gene ambiguous. Trimming took 7 bases from V and 5 from J, leaving 14 bases between them. There are 13 residues in the CDR3. Germline CDR1 is SGHVS and CDR2 is FQNEAQ. The CDR3, as DNA: TGTGCCAGCACCCTCCGCCGTGGGACTGAAGCTTTCTTT. Protein: CASTLRRGTEAFF.

This chain uses TRBV7-9 with TRBJ2-3; D possibly corresponds to TRBD2 (5 bases). Germline V gene data show CDR1 as SEHNR and CDR2 as FQNEAQ (reference sequence). Trimming stripped 5 bases from V and 4 bases from J, with 10 bases between. This CDR3 is 13 amino acids long. The CDR3 reads CASSDGVADTQYF. The CDR3 DNA follows: TGTGCCAGCAGCGACGGGGTGGCAGATACGCAGTATTTT.

Only a few counts were recorded for this clonotype. This sequence joins TRBV19 and TRBJ1-2; the D is unclear. Per the germline V gene, CDR1 is LNHDA and CDR2 is SQIVND (reference sequence). The CDR3 loop spans 15 amino acids. V dropped 2 bases and J dropped 8 bases, with 18 bases sitting between them. The CDR3 DNA reads TGTGCCAGTAGTATATCTTCTCACTCGTCTCGGGGCTACACCTTC. Translated, it gives CASSISSHSSRGYTF. Full variable domain (missing parts from reference TRBV19 and TRBJ1-2): DGGITQSPKYLFRKEGQNVTLSCEQNLNHDAMYWYRQDPGQGLRLIYYSQIVNDFQKGDIAEGYSVSREKKESFPLTVTSAQKNPTAFYLCASSISSHSSRGYTFGSGTRLTVV.